Listed below are T cell receptor beta chains from one sample, sequenced in a study of post-analysis software for immune sequencing data. Each CDR3 protein is one row after TCRdb ran MiXCR on the PCR reads. In the table there are hundreds of thousands of distinct CDR3 sequences, just under 30% of which are singletons. The sequencing input was blood. All receptors come from a girl aged 5-17 years with multiple sclerosis. Each CDR3 is given with its conserved first and last residue. The D gene is left open where the match is weak. Rows may omit the clone size; those that give it use once, few, many or a size class.

d_gene: .
j_gene: TRBJ1-2
v_gene: TRBV25-1
abundance: .
CDR3aa: CASSEGPRYGYTF
CDR3nt: TGTGCCAGCAGTGAAGGCCCGCGCTATGGCTACACCTTC

d_gene: .
j_gene: TRBJ1-5
v_gene: TRBV20-1
abundance: .
CDR3aa: CSARDIRTPVFQPQHF
CDR3nt: TGCAGTGCTAGAGATATCAGGACTCCCGTCTTTCAGCCCCAGCATTTT

d_gene: .
j_gene: TRBJ1-2
v_gene: TRBV7-2
abundance: .
CDR3aa: CASSSRGREANYGYTF
CDR3nt: TGTGCCAGCAGCTCACGAGGCCGAGAAGCTAACTATGGCTACACCTTC

d_gene: .
j_gene: TRBJ2-7
v_gene: TRBV20-1
abundance: .
CDR3aa: CSARGRVLRSYEQYF
CDR3nt: TGCAGTGCTAGGGGACGGGTCCTCAGGTCCTACGAGCAGTACTTC

d_gene: TRBD1
j_gene: TRBJ2-7
v_gene: TRBV6-2/TRBV6-3
abundance: .
CDR3aa: CASSWSGTGERREQYF
CDR3nt: TGTGCCAGCAGTTGGTCCGGGACAGGGGAACGGCGCGAGCAGTACTTC

d_gene: .
j_gene: TRBJ2-3
v_gene: TRBV18
abundance: few
CDR3aa: CASSRAARSTDTQYF
CDR3nt: TGTGCCAGCTCACGGGCGGCCCGCAGCACAGATACGCAGTATTTT

d_gene: .
j_gene: TRBJ2-1
v_gene: TRBV28
abundance: few
CDR3aa: CASSLAPLSYNEQFF
CDR3nt: TGTGCCAGCAGTTTAGCCCCCCTCTCCTACAATGAGCAGTTCTTC

d_gene: .
j_gene: TRBJ2-5
v_gene: TRBV24-1
abundance: .
CDR3aa: CATSPQGTYNEQYF
CDR3nt: TGTGCCACCAGCCCCCAGGGAACTTACAATGAGCAGTACTTC

d_gene: TRBD2
j_gene: TRBJ2-7
v_gene: TRBV28
abundance: .
CDR3aa: CASSSPGLAGIPYEQYF
CDR3nt: TGTGCCAGCAGTTCCCCAGGACTAGCGGGGATTCCCTACGAGCAGTACTTC

d_gene: TRBD2
j_gene: TRBJ2-1
v_gene: TRBV28
abundance: .
CDR3aa: CASSLSREGGNEQFF
CDR3nt: TGTGCCAGCAGTTTATCCCGGGAGGGGGGAAATGAGCAGTTCTTC

d_gene: .
j_gene: TRBJ1-1
v_gene: TRBV4-1
abundance: .
CDR3aa: CASSQVLRSSRTEAFF
CDR3nt: TGCGCCAGCAGCCAAGTGTTGAGAAGTTCACGGACTGAAGCTTTCTTT

d_gene: .
j_gene: TRBJ1-1
v_gene: TRBV27
abundance: .
CDR3aa: CASRMDTRNTEAFF
CDR3nt: TGTGCCAGCAGAATGGACACTCGTAACACTGAAGCTTTCTTT

d_gene: .
j_gene: TRBJ2-7
v_gene: TRBV2
abundance: few
CDR3aa: CASRRDGGVDTYEQYF
CDR3nt: TGTGCCAGCAGACGGGACGGCGGCGTGGATACTTACGAGCAGTACTTC

d_gene: TRBD1
j_gene: TRBJ1-5
v_gene: TRBV11-2
abundance: .
CDR3aa: CASSPGTGTSNQPQHF
CDR3nt: TGTGCCAGCAGCCCCGGGACAGGGACCAGCAATCAGCCCCAGCATTTT

d_gene: .
j_gene: TRBJ1-1
v_gene: TRBV3-1
abundance: few
CDR3aa: CASKPSGSGREAFF
CDR3nt: TGTGCCAGCAAGCCAAGCGGGTCAGGGAGAGAAGCTTTCTTT

d_gene: .
j_gene: TRBJ2-1
v_gene: TRBV11-3
abundance: .
CDR3aa: CASSLDRLGSYNEQFF
CDR3nt: TGTGCCAGCAGCTTAGATAGACTAGGCTCCTACAATGAGCAGTTCTTC

d_gene: TRBD1
j_gene: TRBJ2-5
v_gene: TRBV5-8
abundance: .
CDR3aa: CASSPTGGVSETQYF
CDR3nt: TGTGCCAGCAGCCCGACAGGGGGCGTATCCGAGACCCAGTACTTC

d_gene: TRBD2
j_gene: TRBJ2-3
v_gene: TRBV12-3/TRBV12-4
abundance: .
CDR3aa: CASSLGGRADTQYF
CDR3nt: TGTGCCAGCAGTTTAGGCGGGAGAGCAGATACGCAGTATTTT

d_gene: TRBD2
j_gene: TRBJ2-5
v_gene: TRBV3-1
abundance: .
CDR3aa: CASSQDLGGKRPQYF
CDR3nt: TGTGCCAGCAGCCAAGATCTCGGGGGGAAGAGACCCCAGTACTTC

d_gene: .
j_gene: TRBJ1-2
v_gene: TRBV27
abundance: many
CDR3aa: CASSFRGTYGYTF
CDR3nt: TGTGCCAGCAGTTTCAGAGGGACGTATGGCTACACCTTC

d_gene: TRBD1
j_gene: TRBJ2-7
v_gene: TRBV29-1
abundance: .
CDR3aa: CSVEGSGQGAYEQYF
CDR3nt: TGCAGCGTTGAGGGTTCGGGACAGGGGGCCTACGAGCAGTACTTC

d_gene: .
j_gene: TRBJ1-1
v_gene: TRBV7-2
abundance: .
CDR3aa: CASSLSWGAREAFF
CDR3nt: TGTGCCAGCAGCTTAAGTTGGGGGGCAAGAGAAGCTTTCTTT

d_gene: .
j_gene: TRBJ2-7
v_gene: TRBV18
abundance: few
CDR3aa: CASSPPSLVYEQYF
CDR3nt: TGTGCCAGCTCACCACCGTCGCTTGTTTACGAGCAGTACTTC